This entry is about one T cell receptor beta chain. At one boundary the junction diverges from the germline segment, which might be a read error. The entry originates in a study of cytomegalovirus exposure and HLA in healthy donors. PCR employed 60 Vbeta and 13 Jbeta primers. TCRdb's table, derived via immunoSEQ multiplex PCR, lists solely in-frame clones and lacks some. The profile shows approximately 70,000 clones, about 80% of them singletons. Specimen: PBMCs. This clonotype was obtained from a man between 45 and 60 years old in good health and CMV-seronegative.

The CDR3 here is CASSVSPNQPQHF. The CDR3 DNA follows: TGTGCTAGCAGCGTTAGTCCTAATCAGCCCCAGCATTTT. V gene TRBV7-7 combines with J gene TRBJ1-5, with D hard to call. This CDR3 is 13 amino acids long. Germline CDR1 is SSHAT and CDR2 is FNYEAQ (reference sequence).